These 14 T cell receptor beta chains were all obtained from the same sample, sequenced in a study of cytomegalovirus exposure and HLA in healthy donors. A multiplex PCR was run with 60 Vbeta primers and 13 Jbeta primers. Only in-frame clones appear in the TCRdb table, and some are missing; sequencing was by immunoSEQ multiplex PCR. Of about 180,000 clones in the sample, roughly three quarters were seen once. The sample was PBMCs. Every receptor here comes from a woman in her 30s in good health and CMV-seropositive.

The gene calls are TRBV10-3 and TRBJ1-1; 10 nucleotides agree with TRBD1. The length of the CDR3 is 16 residues. Losses at the gene ends were 7 bases for V and 0 bases for J; bases not matched to a gene: 8. CDR1 is ENHRY and CDR2 is SYGVKD in the germline V gene. CDR3 protein: CAIKDGTGALNTEAFF. In nucleotides, the CDR3 is TGTGCCATCAAAGATGGGACAGGGGCTTTGAACACTGAAGCTTTCTTT.

This clone has more than one count but fewer than ten. The chain has TRBV7-2 and TRBJ1-6; tentative D call: TRBD1 (5 bases). V gave up 4 bases and J gave up 7 bases, with 17 bases separating them. Germline V lookup: CDR1 SGHTA, CDR2 FQGNSA. This CDR3 is built from 16 residues. The CDR3 is CASSSPVPQGNSPLHF. The CDR3, as DNA: TGTGCCAGCAGCTCCCCCGTCCCGCAGGGAAATTCACCCCTCCACTTT. Combining the CDR3 with reference TRBV7-2 and TRBJ1-6 gives the whole variable domain GAGVSQSPSNKVTEKGKDVELRCDPISGHTALYWYRQSLGQGLEFLIYFQGNSAPDKSGLPSDRFSAERTGGSVSTLTIQRTQQEDSAVYLCASSSPVPQGNSPLHFGNGTRLTVT.

The chain carries TRBV10-3 and TRBJ2-7, with D perhaps TRBD1 (6 bases). The CDR3 contains 14 residues. CDR1 is ENHRY, CDR2 SYGVKD, per germline. The V gene lost 9 bases and the J gene lost 3 bases, with 18 bases spanning the gap. The CDR3 nucleotides read TGTGCCATACGCCCGGTGGACAGTGACTACGAGCAGTACTTC. Its translation: CAIRPVDSDYEQYF.

The chain employs TRBV11-2 and TRBJ2-7, with 11 nucleotides matching TRBD2. From germline, CDR1 is SGHAT and CDR2 FQNNGV. The CDR3 has 13 residues. With 6 bases clipped from V and 4 bases from J, the junction kept 2 bases outside the gene matches. Here the CDR3 DNA reads TGTGCCAGCAGGGCTAGCGGGGGGTACGAGCAGTACTTC. Amino acid sequence: CASRASGGYEQYF. Complete variable domain (other parts from reference TRBV11-2 and TRBJ2-7): EAGVAQSPRYKIIEKRQSVAFWCNPISGHATLYWYQQILGQGPKLLIQFQNNGVVDDSQLPKDRFSAERLKGVDSTLKIQPAKLEDSAVYLCASRASGGYEQYFGPGTRLTVT.

In its sample, this clone was seen a few times. The V call is TRBV5-1, the J call TRBJ2-5; perhaps TRBD1 as D (5 bases). CDR1 is SGHRS, CDR2 YFSETQ, per germline. The CDR3 runs 17 residues. Between the trimmed V and J ends, which lost 0 bases and 5 bases, there was a span of 20 bases. DNA of the CDR3: TGCGCCAGCAGCTTGGGGGTTGACTGGGGCGCAAGGGAGACCCAGTACTTC. This encodes CASSLGVDWGARETQYF. Full variable domain (remainder filled in from reference TRBV5-1 and TRBJ2-5): KAGVTQTPRYLIKTRGQQVTLSCSPISGHRSVSWYQQTPGQGLQFLFEYFSETQRNKGNFPGRFSGRQFSNSRSEMNVSTLELGDSALYLCASSLGVDWGARETQYFGPGTRLLVL.

This clone was detected once. This sequence joins TRBV5-6 and TRBJ2-7, with D perhaps TRBD1 (5 bases). V was pared by 0 bases and J by 0 bases, with 7 bases between. The CDR3 runs 14 residues. From germline, CDR1 is SGHDT and CDR2 YYEEEE. Here the CDR3 reads CASSLVRVSYEQYF. The CDR3 DNA follows: TGTGCCAGCAGCTTGGTCAGGGTCTCCTACGAGCAGTACTTC. The variable domain in full, completed from reference TRBV5-6 and TRBJ2-7, reads DAGVTQSPTHLIKTRGQQVTLRCSPKSGHDTVSWYQQALGQGPQFIFQYYEEEERQRGNFPDRFSGHQFPNYSSELNVNALLLGDSALYLCASSLVRVSYEQYFGPGTRLTVT.

The chain couples TRBV7-2 to TRBJ1-1; D remains unclear. CDR1 SGHTA and CDR2 FQGNSA come from the germline V gene. The CDR3 extends over 12 amino acids. Trimming removed 5 bases at V and 5 bases at J, with 9 bases between. This CDR3 is CASSPTWTEAFF. The CDR3 nucleotides are TGTGCCAGCAGCCCTACGTGGACTGAAGCTTTCTTT.

CDR3 in amino acids: CASSSYRGRFHGEQFF. In DNA form, the CDR3 reads TGTGCCAGCAGTTCCTACAGGGGGCGGTTCCACGGTGAGCAGTTCTTC. This sequence joins TRBV28 and TRBJ2-1, with 9 nucleotides matching TRBD1. This CDR3 has 16 residues. Germline V lookup: CDR1 MDHEN, CDR2 SYDVKM. Trimming cost V 4 bases and J 9 bases; bases outside gene matches: 13.

This clone was observed a single time. The chain combines TRBV7-2 with TRBJ2-5, with 8 bases identical to TRBD2. Trimming at V came to 8 bases and at J to 1 base, leaving 3 bases not matched to a gene. The CDR3 contains 13 residues. Looked up from germline, CDR1 is SGHTA and CDR2 is FQGNSA. The chain's CDR3 is CASGAGGQETQYF. CDR3 nucleotide sequence: TGTGCCAGCGGGGCGGGGGGCCAAGAGACCCAGTACTTC.

V is TRBV6-1 and J is TRBJ2-1; 8 bases map to TRBD1. The CDR3 has 14 residues. Per the germline V gene, CDR1 is MNHNS and CDR2 is SASEGT. V gave up 4 bases and J gave up 4 bases; unmatched junction bases: 3. The CDR3 nucleotides read TGTGCCAGCAGTGGGACAGGGCTATACAATGAGCAGTTCTTC. Translation gives CASSGTGLYNEQFF.

For this clone: The same CDR3 can be traced to other DNA sequences in this sample. CDR3 loop: CASSWRTSGQETQYF. The CDR3 DNA is TGTGCCAGCAGCTGGCGGACTAGCGGACAAGAGACCCAGTACTTC. The chain has TRBV7-8 and TRBJ2-5; 10 positions match TRBD2. J lost 2 bases, V lost 4 bases, and 4 bases had no gene match. CDR1 is SGHVS, CDR2 FQNEAQ, per germline. The CDR3 consists of 15 residues.

The V and J genes are TRBV5-1 and TRBJ1-4, with D tentatively TRBD1 (6 bases). The CDR3 has 14 amino acids. The germline V gene encodes CDR1 SGHRS and CDR2 YFSETQ. The V end lost 3 bases, the J end lost 8 bases, and 14 bases lay between the germline ends. CDR3 in amino acids: CASSSGQPPEKLFF. The CDR3, as DNA: TGCGCCAGCAGCTCCGGACAGCCCCCCGAAAAACTGTTTTTT.

The chain links TRBV4-3 to TRBJ1-6; tentative D call: TRBD1 (6 bases). The CDR3 runs to 22 residues. Germline V lookup: CDR1 LGHNA, CDR2 YSLEER. Trimming removed 3 bases from V and 0 bases from J, with 27 bases in between. CDR3 in DNA: TGCGCCAGCAGCCAGGACCCCACGGGACAAGTAGGGTTTAGCTCCTATAATTCACCCCTCCACTTT. This sequence encodes CASSQDPTGQVGFSSYNSPLHF.

This rearrangement joins TRBV7-9 to TRBJ1-3; tentative D call: TRBD1 (5 bases). Trimming shortened V by 5 bases and J by 0 bases, and 14 bases separated the two germline ends. The V gene's germline CDR1 is SEHNR and CDR2 FQNEAQ (reference sequence). CDR3 length: 16 amino acids. CDR3 sequence (DNA): TGTGCCAGCAGCAGCTACGGGACTCTCTCTGGAAACACCATATATTTT. As protein: CASSSYGTLSGNTIYF.